The 30 T cell receptor beta chains given below trace back to one sample, sequenced in a study of blood T cell repertoires in COVID-19. Clones were sequenced by immunoSEQ multiplex PCR, and TCRdb holds only the in-frame ones, with some missing. Altogether approximately 160,000 clones are present, approximately 91% being singletons, with the ten largest covering about 0.54%. Material for sequencing was peripheral blood. The receptors come from a middle-aged man with acute or convalescent COVID-19.

J is TRBJ2-7 and V is TRBV7-9; TRBD2 matches 8 bases. With 6 bases clipped from V and 2 bases from J, the junction kept 6 bases outside the gene matches. Per germline, CDR1 SEHNR and CDR2 FQNEAQ (reference sequence). The CDR3 sequence is 14 residues long. The CDR3, as DNA: TGTGCCAGCAGTAAGCGGGAGCTTCCCTACGAGCAGTACTTC. The encoded protein is CASSKRELPYEQYF.

This clone was recorded only once. The chain has TRBV7-9 and TRBJ1-2; D uncertain. The germline CDR1 and CDR2 sequences are SEHNR and FQNEAQ (reference sequence). This CDR3 has 13 residues. V shed 4 bases and J shed 4 bases, with 10 bases lying between them. The CDR3 coding sequence is TGTGCCAGCAGCTCTACAGTGGGCTATGGCTACACCTTC. Translation: CASSSTVGYGYTF.

This clone has only one observation. The V call is TRBV6-5, the J call TRBJ1-1; a weak D match, TRBD1 (5 bases). Per germline, CDR1 MNHEY and CDR2 SVGAGI. Trimming took 2 bases from V and 1 from J, leaving 8 bases between them. The CDR3 runs to 14 residues. The CDR3 loop is CASSYLTANTEAFF. In DNA form, the CDR3 reads TGTGCCAGCAGTTACCTGACAGCGAACACTGAAGCTTTCTTT.

The CDR3 loop reads CASSLGTGNYNEQFF. CDR3 nucleotide sequence: TGTGCCAGCAGTTTAGGGACAGGGAACTACAATGAGCAGTTCTTC. The chain is built from TRBV27 and TRBJ2-1, with TRBD1 identical over 9 bases. Germline CDR1 is MNHEY and CDR2 is SMNVEV (reference sequence). This CDR3 region has 15 residues. The V and J ends lost 2 bases and 3 bases, in that order; junction bases with no gene match: 2.

The rearrangement joins TRBV24-1 to TRBJ1-2; 7 positions agree with TRBD1. The junction had 6 bases not matched to a gene; V was cut back by 3 bases and J by 6 bases. The germline V gene has CDR1 KGHDR and CDR2 SFDVKD. CDR3 length: 14 amino acids. In DNA, the CDR3 is TGTGCCACCAGTGATCCCGACAGGGTCCATGGCTACACCTTC. This encodes CATSDPDRVHGYTF.

The rearrangement uses TRBV30 and TRBJ1-2; a possible D gene is TRBD1 (5 bases). The V gene's germline CDR1 is GTSNPN and CDR2 SVGIG (reference sequence). Deletions cut 7 bases from V and 1 base from J, with 13 bases between. The CDR3 consists of 13 residues. CDR3 loop: CASRGTDNYGYTF. In nucleotides, the CDR3 is TGTGCCTCAAGGGGAACAGATAACTATGGCTACACCTTC.

The chain has TRBV6-5 and TRBJ2-5; 8 nucleotides agree with TRBD1. The CDR3 extends over 13 amino acids. V was pared by 6 bases and J by 5 bases, with 5 bases of the junction left unmatched. Per germline, CDR1 MNHEY and CDR2 SVGAGI. This CDR3 reads CASRPGGRETQYF. DNA of the CDR3: TGTGCCAGCAGGCCAGGGGGCAGGGAGACCCAGTACTTC.

V and J are TRBV7-9 and TRBJ1-3; D gene unclear. V lost 6 bases and J 4 bases, leaving 10 bases between the germline ends. The CDR3 contains 13 residues. The germline V gene encodes CDR1 SEHNR and CDR2 FQNEAQ (reference sequence). The CDR3 loop reads CASRNEGGNTIYF. The CDR3 nucleotides are TGTGCCAGCAGGAATGAGGGAGGAAACACCATATATTTT. Complete variable domain (other parts from reference TRBV7-9 and TRBJ1-3): DTGVSQNPRHKITKRGQNVTFRCDPISEHNRLYWYRQTLGQGPEFLTYFQNEAQLEKSRLLSDRFSAERPKGSFSTLEIQRTEQGDSAMYLCASRNEGGNTIYFGEGSWLTVV.

The chain combines TRBV5-1 with TRBJ2-5; tentative D call: TRBD1 (6 bases). The CDR3 is 12 amino acids. Germline-derived CDR1 and CDR2 are SGHRS and YFSETQ. The germline V and J ends were trimmed by 1 base and 10 bases, with 11 bases remaining between them. The CDR3 is CASSLTDSNQYF. The CDR3 nucleotides are TGCGCCAGCAGCTTGACGGACAGCAACCAGTACTTC.

The chain links TRBV29-1 to TRBJ2-7; TRBD1 aligns across 7 bases. CDR1 is SQVTM and CDR2 is ANQGSEA in the germline V gene. Unmatched junction bases numbered 5, after V lost 6 bases and J lost 0 bases. CDR3 size: 13 residues. CDR3 protein: CSVQGTTSYEQYF. The CDR3 bases are TGCAGCGTACAGGGGACGACCTCCTACGAGCAGTACTTC.

This chain joins TRBV6-5 and TRBJ2-7; 8 bases agree with TRBD2. V trimming: 2 bases; J trimming: 6 bases; junction bases outside the gene matches: 3. CDR3 size: 13 residues. In germline, CDR1 is MNHEY, CDR2 SVGAGI. This chain's CDR3 is CASSYRGGREQYF. Here the CDR3 DNA reads TGTGCCAGCAGTTACCGGGGGGGCCGCGAGCAGTACTTC.

The DNA for the CDR3 is TGTGCCAGTAGTATAAGCGGGGGGGCCTTCCAAGAGACCCAGTACTTC. Residues: CASSISGGAFQETQYF. The V call is TRBV19, the J call TRBJ2-5; 10 bases line up with TRBD2. Trimming cost V 2 bases and J 1 base; bases outside gene matches: 4. Germline V gives CDR1 LNHDA, CDR2 SQIVND (reference sequence). This CDR3 region has 16 residues.

The chain recombines TRBV7-6 with TRBJ2-5; 8 bases align to TRBD2. V trimming: 6 bases; J trimming: 1 base; junction bases outside the gene matches: 7. The CDR3 is 15 amino acids. Looked up from germline, CDR1 is SGHVS and CDR2 is FNYEAQ. CDR3 amino acids: CASRLSGALQETQYF. The CDR3 DNA is TGTGCCAGCAGACTTAGCGGGGCACTCCAAGAGACCCAGTACTTC.

Written as DNA, the CDR3 is TGTGCCACCAGCAGAGTGGGGCAGACCAATGGCTACACCTTC. It codes for CATSRVGQTNGYTF. The chain combines TRBV15 with TRBJ1-2, with D possibly TRBD1 on 5 matching bases. V was trimmed by 1 base and J by 6 bases, leaving 12 bases between them. The germline CDR1 and CDR2 sequences are LNHNV and YYDKDF (reference sequence). CDR3 length equals 14 residues.

The J gene is TRBJ1-2, the V gene TRBV10-3, with 7 nucleotides matching TRBD1. The length of the CDR3 is 12 residues. Looked up from germline, CDR1 is ENHRY and CDR2 is SYGVKD. With 5 bases clipped from V and 8 bases from J, the junction kept 5 bases outside the gene matches. The CDR3 coding sequence is TGTGCCATCAGTCAGGGGGACCGGGGCTACACCTTC. Residues: CAISQGDRGYTF.

The chain is built from TRBV27 and TRBJ1-2; 8 bases line up with TRBD1. The CDR3 spans 13 residues. The V and J ends lost 6 bases and 6 bases, in that order; junction bases with no gene match: 6. The germline V gene encodes CDR1 MNHEY and CDR2 SMNVEV (reference sequence). Written as DNA, the CDR3 is TGTGCCAGCAGCCAGGGGGCGAGGGATGGCTACACCTTC. Translation gives CASSQGARDGYTF.

The sample holds a few counts of this clone. J is TRBJ2-2 and V is TRBV5-1; the D gene is possibly TRBD2 (6 bases). CDR3 length equals 15 residues. Trimming took off 7 bases at V and 4 bases at J, with 17 bases between the two ends. The V gene's germline CDR1 is SGHRS and CDR2 YFSETQ. For the CDR3, the DNA is TGCGCCAGCGCTCTGCCCGGGGGTCGCACCGGGGAGCTGTTTTTT. Protein sequence: CASALPGGRTGELFF. The full variable domain, rest sourced from reference TRBV5-1 and TRBJ2-2, is KAGVTQTPRYLIKTRGQQVTLSCSPISGHRSVSWYQQTPGQGLQFLFEYFSETQRNKGNFPGRFSGRQFSNSRSEMNVSTLELGDSALYLCASALPGGRTGELFFGEGSRLTVL.

The rearrangement joins TRBV27 to TRBJ1-2, with D possibly being TRBD1 (5 bases). V lost 5 bases, J lost 7 bases, and 14 bases lay in between. This CDR3 comprises 13 residues. The V gene's germline CDR1 is MNHEY and CDR2 SMNVEV (reference sequence). The DNA for the CDR3 is TGTGCCAGCAGTCCGACAGACTCCACTGGCTACACCTTC. Translation gives CASSPTDSTGYTF.

The rearrangement links TRBV5-1 to TRBJ2-7; D not certain. This CDR3 is 14 amino acids long. V lost 5 bases and J 3 bases, leaving 15 bases between the germline ends. Per the germline V gene, CDR1 is SGHRS and CDR2 is YFSETQ. The CDR3 region is CASSHSYRVYEQYV. The CDR3 DNA reads as TGCGCCAGCAGTCACTCGTACCGGGTCTACGAGCAGTACGTC.

The chain is built from TRBV4-2 and TRBJ1-4; no definite D call. Germline V lookup: CDR1 LGHNA, CDR2 YNFKEQ. Between the trimmed V and J ends, which lost 2 bases and 7 bases, there was a span of 14 bases. The CDR3 is 15 amino acids. The CDR3 protein is CASSQTHRGAEKLFF. The DNA of the CDR3 is TGTGCCAGCAGCCAAACTCATCGTGGAGCTGAAAAACTGTTTTTT.

This rearrangement joins TRBV27 to TRBJ2-2, with D possibly being TRBD1 (7 bases). V was shortened by 5 bases and J by 3 bases, with 22 bases between the two germline ends. Germline V CDR1 and CDR2: MNHEY, SMNVEV (reference sequence). The CDR3 has 18 residues. As DNA, the CDR3 is TGTGCCAGCAGTATACGGGGGTCCGGGACAGACTACACCGGGGAGCTGTTTTTT. Protein: CASSIRGSGTDYTGELFF.

This clone was recorded only once. The chain links TRBV6-2 or TRBV6-3 to TRBJ2-1; 8 bases map to TRBD2. The CDR3 sequence is 16 residues long. J gave up 7 bases and V 0 bases, and 8 bases lay outside the gene matches. Germline CDR1 MNHEY, CDR2 SVGEGT. The CDR3 region has the DNA TGTGCCAGCAGTTACTCGACCGGGGGGGCTGGGAATGAGCAGTTCTTC. It specifies CASSYSTGGAGNEQFF.

The J gene is TRBJ2-5, the V gene TRBV25-1; 7 nucleotides align to TRBD2. The CDR3 is 13 amino acids. Germline CDR1 is MGHDK and CDR2 is SYGVNS. V trimming: 3 bases; J trimming: 5 bases; junction bases outside the gene matches: 3. CDR3 in DNA: TGTGCCAGCAGTGATTTCGGGAGGGAGACCCAGTACTTC. It yields the protein CASSDFGRETQYF. Using reference TRBV25-1 and TRBJ2-5 for the parts outside the CDR3, the full variable domain is EADIYQTPRYLVIGTGKKITLECSQTMGHDKMYWYQQDPGMELHLIHYSYGVNSTEKGDLSSESTVSRIRTEHFPLTLESARPSHTSQYLCASSDFGRETQYFGPGTRLLVL.

The chain employs TRBV28 and TRBJ2-7; 8 positions match TRBD2. After removal of 5 bases from V and 4 bases from J, the junction contained 7 bases not matched to a gene. CDR1 and CDR2 from the germline V gene are MDHEN and SYDVKM. This CDR3 is 14 amino acids long. The CDR3 spells CASSAGLGLYEQYF. The CDR3 DNA follows: TGTGCCAGCAGTGCGGGACTAGGGTTGTACGAGCAGTACTTC.

V is TRBV27 and J is TRBJ2-1; 8 nucleotides match TRBD2. This CDR3 spans 17 amino acids. Germline lookup yields CDR1 MNHEY and CDR2 SMNVEV (reference sequence). The trim removed 2 bases at V and 3 bases at J, leaving 9 bases unmatched. The CDR3 sequence is CASSLIPRLAGYNEQFF. CDR3 nucleotides: TGTGCCAGCAGTTTAATACCTCGCCTAGCGGGCTACAATGAGCAGTTCTTC.

The genes are TRBV7-3 and TRBJ1-6; maybe TRBD1 (5 bases). The CDR3 has 13 amino acids. Germline V CDR1 and CDR2: SGHTA, FQGTGA. Trimming took 5 bases from V and 6 from J, leaving 8 bases between them. This CDR3 is CASSPGSNSPLHF. The CDR3 region has the DNA TGTGCCAGCAGCCCAGGGTCTAATTCACCCCTCCACTTT. The whole variable domain, filled in from reference TRBV7-3 and TRBJ1-6, reads GAGVSQTPSNKVTEKGKYVELRCDPISGHTALYWYRQSLGQGPEFLIYFQGTGAADDSGLPNDRFFAVRPEGSVSTLKIQRTERGDSAVYLCASSPGSNSPLHFGNGTRLTVT.

This clone was counted a single time. The chain recombines TRBV5-1 with TRBJ2-1, with a tentative D call TRBD2 (6 bases). V was cut by 5 bases and J by 7 bases, with 16 bases left in between. CDR1 SGHRS and CDR2 YFSETQ come from the germline V gene. This CDR3 contains 14 residues. CDR3 protein: CASSRSAGWNEQFF. CDR3 sequence (DNA): TGCGCCAGCAGTAGAAGCGCGGGGTGGAATGAGCAGTTCTTC.

In its sample, this clone was seen once. The chain couples TRBV30 to TRBJ2-1; 8 bases map to TRBD1. The ends lost 5 bases at V and 8 bases at J; junction bases unmatched: 8. CDR3 size: 13 residues. Germline CDR1 reads GTSNPN; CDR2 reads SVGIG (reference sequence). CDR3 protein: CAWDRGPGDEQFF. As DNA, the CDR3 is TGTGCCTGGGACAGGGGCCCAGGGGATGAGCAGTTCTTC.

The table lists this clone with a count of one. The V gene is TRBV29-1, the J gene TRBJ1-2, with 9 bases that match TRBD1. J was trimmed by 4 bases and V by 2 bases; bases with no gene match: 11. CDR1 is SQVTM, CDR2 ANQGSEA, per germline. The CDR3 runs to 16 residues. CDR3 region: CSVELMGQGWSYGYTF. The CDR3 DNA reads TGCAGCGTTGAATTGATGGGACAGGGATGGTCCTATGGCTACACCTTC.

The chain joins TRBV5-1 to TRBJ2-3; 12 bases are a match to TRBD2. J lost 0 bases, V lost 6 bases, and 14 bases had no gene match. This CDR3 spans 19 amino acids. From germline, CDR1 is SGHRS and CDR2 YFSETQ. CDR3 sequence: CASTSGLAGIQTSTDTQYF. In nucleotides, the CDR3 is TGCGCCAGCACCTCGGGACTAGCGGGCATCCAAACTAGCACAGATACGCAGTATTTT.